These 17 T cell receptor beta chains originate from one sample sequenced in a study of shared clonotypes between healthy human individuals. Generated by immunoSEQ multiplex PCR, the TCRdb table keeps only in-frame clones and is missing some. The sample has roughly 890,000 clones, 80% to 95% seen once. Terminally differentiated effector memory CD45RA+ cells were excluded from the naive CD8 cells, which were CD45RO-negative and positively selected for CCR7. The sequenced material came from naive CD8+ T cells sorted from blood. The source is a man younger than 45 in good health.

V gene TRBV28 combines with J gene TRBJ2-7, with TRBD1 as a possible D gene (6 bases). The germline V and J ends were trimmed by 2 bases and 1 base, with 15 bases remaining between them. The V gene's germline CDR1 is MDHEN and CDR2 SYDVKM. This CDR3 is built from 16 residues. The CDR3 region is CASSLGEDRLSYEQYF. The CDR3, as DNA: TGTGCCAGCAGTTTAGGTGAGGACAGACTATCCTACGAGCAGTACTTC.

The genes are TRBV5-4 and TRBJ1-5; possibly TRBD1 for D (5 bases). The CDR3 extends over 15 amino acids. Looked up from germline, CDR1 is SGHNT and CDR2 is YYREEE (reference sequence). Trimming shortened V by 2 bases and J by 2 bases, and 11 bases separated the two germline ends. In nucleotides, the CDR3 is TGTGCCAGCAGCTTAGCGGGGGGTGGCAATCAGCCCCAGCATTTT. It specifies CASSLAGGGNQPQHF.

This clone was seen once. The chain recombines TRBV2 with TRBJ1-1; no clear D. Trimming pared 4 bases from V and 10 bases from J, leaving 7 bases between. CDR1 SNHLY and CDR2 FYNNEI come from the germline V gene. The CDR3 contains 10 residues. The CDR3 DNA follows: TGTGCCAGCAGTGGTTTGGTAGCTTTCTTT. Protein product: CASSGLVAFF.

The rearrangement uses TRBV5-1 and TRBJ2-7; D is possibly TRBD1 (6 bases). CDR1 and CDR2 (germline): SGHRS, YFSETQ. Deletions cut 4 bases from V and 4 bases from J, with 18 bases between. This CDR3 has 15 amino acids. The CDR3 DNA reads as TGCGCCAGCAGCCGTACAGGGTTCCTCGGGTACGAGCAGTACTTC. Translated: CASSRTGFLGYEQYF.

The rearrangement links TRBV27 to TRBJ2-3, with D unresolved. Trimming shortened V by 0 bases and J by 2 bases, and 9 bases separated the two germline ends. The CDR3 is 15 amino acids. In germline, CDR1 is MNHEY, CDR2 SMNVEV (reference sequence). Written as DNA, the CDR3 is TGTGCCAGCAGTTTATCGGACGGAAACACAGATACGCAGTATTTT. Residues: CASSLSDGNTDTQYF.

The chain uses TRBV7-9 and TRBJ1-1; D gene ambiguous. Looked up from germline, CDR1 is SEHNR and CDR2 is FQNEAQ (reference sequence). Trimming took off 7 bases at V and 3 bases at J, with 18 bases between the two ends. The CDR3 sequence is 15 residues long. CDR3 sequence reads: CASNPPVTVDTEAFF. The CDR3 coding sequence is TGTGCCAGCAATCCTCCCGTTACGGTGGACACTGAAGCTTTCTTT.

The genes are TRBV5-6 and TRBJ2-1; D not resolved. Per the germline V gene, CDR1 is SGHDT and CDR2 is YYEEEE. The CDR3 contains 15 residues. V was cut by 0 bases and J by 1 base, with 8 bases left in between. CDR3 nucleotides: TGTGCCAGCAGCTTGGCGCCAGGATCCTACAATGAGCAGTTCTTC. Its translation: CASSLAPGSYNEQFF.

On this clone itself: Other DNA sequences in the sample encode the same CDR3. The chain joins TRBV4-1 to TRBJ2-7; D gene uncertain. Germline CDR1 is MGHRA and CDR2 is YSYEKL. V lost 0 bases, J lost 1 base, and 4 bases lay in between. CDR3 length: 13 residues. CDR3 bases: TGCGCCAGCAGCCAAGAGTCGTCCTACGAGCAGTACTTC. Translated, it gives CASSQESSYEQYF.

The V and J genes are TRBV7-2 and TRBJ2-5; D might be TRBD2 (5 bases). This CDR3 comprises 15 residues. Germline values: CDR1 SGHTA, CDR2 FQGNSA. The germline V and J ends were trimmed by 5 bases and 1 base, with 14 bases remaining between them. The CDR3 spells CASSHYLASQETQYF. The CDR3 region has the DNA TGTGCCAGCAGCCACTACCTAGCATCCCAAGAGACCCAGTACTTC.

The J gene is TRBJ1-2, the V gene TRBV6-5, with 9 bases identical to TRBD1. The CDR3 extends over 16 amino acids. Trimming cost V 2 bases and J 1 base; bases outside gene matches: 5. CDR1 and CDR2 from the germline V gene are MNHEY and SVGAGI. The CDR3, as DNA: TGTGCCAGCAGTTACCGCAACAGGGGGCTTAACTATGGCTACACCTTC. It translates to CASSYRNRGLNYGYTF.

This chain connects TRBV7-9 to TRBJ2-7, with D unresolved. The CDR3 spans 14 residues. V lost 1 base to trimming and J lost 2 bases, with 9 bases between them. CDR1 SEHNR and CDR2 FQNEAQ come from the germline V gene (reference sequence). The chain's CDR3 is CASSLGGLTYEQYF. The CDR3 DNA reads as TGTGCCAGCAGCTTAGGGGGATTGACCTACGAGCAGTACTTC.

The chain combines TRBV7-6 with TRBJ2-7; 7 bases map to TRBD1. Germline V lookup: CDR1 SGHVS, CDR2 FNYEAQ. This CDR3 is built from 16 residues. Trimming at V came to 5 bases and at J to 3 bases, leaving 13 bases not matched to a gene. For the CDR3, the DNA is TGTGCCAGCAGCCCGACAACAGGGGATATATTCTACGAGCAGTACTTC. Its protein product is CASSPTTGDIFYEQYF. The variable domain in full, completed from reference TRBV7-6 and TRBJ2-7, reads GAGVSQSPRYKVTKRGQDVALRCDPISGHVSLYWYRQALGQGPEFLTYFNYEAQQDKSGLPNDRFSAERPEGSISTLTIQRTEQRDSAMYRCASSPTTGDIFYEQYFGPGTRLTVT.

The rearrangement joins TRBV7-9 to TRBJ2-7; 8 bases line up with TRBD2. Trimming removed 5 bases from V and 1 base from J; junction bases left unmatched: 4. The length of the CDR3 is 14 residues. Germline-derived CDR1 and CDR2 are SEHNR and FQNEAQ (reference sequence). The CDR3 DNA reads TGTGCCAGCAGCCGACCGGGAGGGTCCTACGAGCAGTACTTC. It specifies CASSRPGGSYEQYF.

V gene TRBV7-2 combines with J gene TRBJ1-4, with D perhaps matching TRBD1 (5 bases). V was clipped by 5 bases and J by 8 bases, with 9 bases between them. CDR1 SGHTA and CDR2 FQGNSA come from the germline V gene. There are 12 residues in the CDR3. In DNA, the CDR3 is TGTGCCAGCAGCCCCCCAGGGGAAAAACTGTTTTTT. Amino acids: CASSPPGEKLFF.

V gene TRBV7-4 combines with J gene TRBJ2-7, with 8 bases identical to TRBD1. The CDR3 extends over 13 amino acids. Germline loops: CDR1 SGHVT, CDR2 SQSDAQ. Trimming took 2 bases from V and 7 from J; bases not matched to a gene: 4. The CDR3 sequence is CASSLKQGEEQYF. Written as DNA, the CDR3 is TGTGCCAGCAGCTTAAAACAGGGGGAAGAGCAGTACTTC. Full variable domain (remainder filled in from reference TRBV7-4 and TRBJ2-7): GAGVSQSPRYKVAKRGRDVALRCDSISGHVTLYWYRQTLGQGSEVLTYSQSDAQRDKSGRPSGRFSAERPERSVSTLKIQRTEQGDSAVYLCASSLKQGEEQYFGPGTRLTVT.

The chain has TRBV5-1 and TRBJ1-2; the D is unclear. V was shortened by 2 bases and J by 2 bases, with 10 bases between the two germline ends. Germline loops: CDR1 SGHRS, CDR2 YFSETQ. This CDR3 is built from 14 residues. CDR3 DNA sequence: TGCGCCAGCAGCTTCGAGCCTGGGAACTATGGCTACACCTTC. This gives the protein CASSFEPGNYGYTF.

Notes on this clone: A much bigger clone sits one base away, suggesting this may be a read error. The sample carries other DNA sequences with the same CDR3. The chain joins TRBV4-3 to TRBJ2-3; TRBD2 matches at 10 bases. CDR1 and CDR2 from the germline V gene are LGHNA and YSLEER. After removal of 1 base from V and 3 bases from J, the junction contained 4 bases not matched to a gene. The CDR3 loop spans 16 amino acids. The DNA of the CDR3 is TGCGCCAGCAGCCAAGCCCCTAGCGGGAGTACAGATACGCAGTATTTT. Translation: CASSQAPSGSTDTQYF.